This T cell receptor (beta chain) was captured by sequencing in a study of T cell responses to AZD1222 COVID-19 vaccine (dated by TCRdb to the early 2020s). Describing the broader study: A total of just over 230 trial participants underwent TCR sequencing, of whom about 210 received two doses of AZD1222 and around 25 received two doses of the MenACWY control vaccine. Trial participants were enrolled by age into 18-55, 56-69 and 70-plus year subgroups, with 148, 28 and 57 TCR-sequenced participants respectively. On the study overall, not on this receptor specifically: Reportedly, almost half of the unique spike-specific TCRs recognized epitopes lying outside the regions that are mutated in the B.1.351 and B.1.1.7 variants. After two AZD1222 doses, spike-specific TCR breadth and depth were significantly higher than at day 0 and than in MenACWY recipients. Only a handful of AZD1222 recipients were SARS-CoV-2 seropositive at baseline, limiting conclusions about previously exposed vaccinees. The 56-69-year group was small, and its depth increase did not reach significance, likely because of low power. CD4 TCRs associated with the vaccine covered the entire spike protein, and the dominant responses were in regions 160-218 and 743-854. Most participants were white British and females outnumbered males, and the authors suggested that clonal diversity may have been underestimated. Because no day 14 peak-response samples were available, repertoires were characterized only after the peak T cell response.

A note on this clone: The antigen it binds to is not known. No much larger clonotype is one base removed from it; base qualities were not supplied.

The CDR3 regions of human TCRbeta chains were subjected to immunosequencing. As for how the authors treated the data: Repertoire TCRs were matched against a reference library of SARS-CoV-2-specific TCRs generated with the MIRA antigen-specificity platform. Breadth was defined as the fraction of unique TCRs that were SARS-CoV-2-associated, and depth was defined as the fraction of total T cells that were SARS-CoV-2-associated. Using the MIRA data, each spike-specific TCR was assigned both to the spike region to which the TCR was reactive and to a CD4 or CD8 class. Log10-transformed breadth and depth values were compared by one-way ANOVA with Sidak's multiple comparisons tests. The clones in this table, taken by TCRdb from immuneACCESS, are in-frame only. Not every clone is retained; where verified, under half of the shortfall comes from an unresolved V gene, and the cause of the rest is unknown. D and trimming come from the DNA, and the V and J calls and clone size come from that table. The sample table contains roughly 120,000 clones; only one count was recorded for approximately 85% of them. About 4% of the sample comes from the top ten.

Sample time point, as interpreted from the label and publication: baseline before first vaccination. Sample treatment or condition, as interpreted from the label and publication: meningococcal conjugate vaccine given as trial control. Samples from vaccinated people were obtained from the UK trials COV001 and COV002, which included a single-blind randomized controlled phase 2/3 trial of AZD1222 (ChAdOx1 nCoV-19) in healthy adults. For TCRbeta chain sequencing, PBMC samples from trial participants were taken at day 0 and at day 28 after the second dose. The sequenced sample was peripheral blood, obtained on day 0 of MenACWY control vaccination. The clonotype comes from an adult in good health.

The sequenced DNA: TGTGCCAGCAGCTTCCCGGGACAGGGGCGGTATAATTCACCCCTCCACTTT. This yields the protein CASSFPGQGRYNSPLHF. This chain is built from TRBV7-2 and TRBJ1-6; 10 central nucleotides agree with TRBD1. V trim: 3 bases; J trim: 4 bases; unmatched bases: 6. The germline V gene supplies CDR1 SGHTA and CDR2 FQGNSA. The CDR3 runs 17 amino acids, cysteine and phenylalanine included. Left in the record is the CDR3 DNA by itself, 51 bases read in frame from the first base. Extended through the reference TRBV7-2 and TRBJ1-6 proteins, this CDR3 yields the full variable domain: GAGVSQSPSNKVTEKGKDVELRCDPISGHTALYWYRQSLGQGLEFLIYFQGNSAPDKSGLPSDRFSAERTGGSVSTLTIQRTQQEDSAVYLCASSFPGQGRYNSPLHFGNGTRLTVT.